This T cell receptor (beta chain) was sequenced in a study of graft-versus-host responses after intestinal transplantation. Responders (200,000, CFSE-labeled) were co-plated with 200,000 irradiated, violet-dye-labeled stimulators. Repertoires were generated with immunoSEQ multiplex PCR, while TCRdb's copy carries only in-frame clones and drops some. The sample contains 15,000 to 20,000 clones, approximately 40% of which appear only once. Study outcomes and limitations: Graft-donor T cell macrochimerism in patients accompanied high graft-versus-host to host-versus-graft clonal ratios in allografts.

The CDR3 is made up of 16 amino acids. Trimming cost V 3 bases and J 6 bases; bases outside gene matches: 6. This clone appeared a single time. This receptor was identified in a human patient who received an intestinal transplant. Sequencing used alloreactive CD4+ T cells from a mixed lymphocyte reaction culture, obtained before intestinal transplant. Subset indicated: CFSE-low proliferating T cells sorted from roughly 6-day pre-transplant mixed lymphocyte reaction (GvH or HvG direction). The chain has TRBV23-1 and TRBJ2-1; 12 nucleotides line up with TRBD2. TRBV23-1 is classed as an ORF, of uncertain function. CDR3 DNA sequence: TGCGCCAGCAGTCAGCCCGGGACTAGCGGGTTCAATGAGCAGTTCTTC. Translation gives CASSQPGTSGFNEQFF.